This T cell receptor beta chain was documented in a study of T cells expressing NK-cell markers. The CDR3 contains 15 residues. Looked up from germline, CDR1 is DFQATT and CDR2 is SNEGSKA (reference sequence). Reanalyzing the 5' RACE reads, TCRdb keeps one entry per CDR3 protein, without DNA. The listing contains about 460,000 distinct CDR3 sequences. The source is a woman aged 50 to 60 in good health. What was sequenced was blood T cells: a sorted CD56 or NKG2C T cell subset, CD4+ or CD8+ T cells, or bulk PBMC T cells (not recorded which). The rearrangement uses TRBV20-1 and TRBJ1-4. This CDR3 is CSARDPTDTNEKLFF.